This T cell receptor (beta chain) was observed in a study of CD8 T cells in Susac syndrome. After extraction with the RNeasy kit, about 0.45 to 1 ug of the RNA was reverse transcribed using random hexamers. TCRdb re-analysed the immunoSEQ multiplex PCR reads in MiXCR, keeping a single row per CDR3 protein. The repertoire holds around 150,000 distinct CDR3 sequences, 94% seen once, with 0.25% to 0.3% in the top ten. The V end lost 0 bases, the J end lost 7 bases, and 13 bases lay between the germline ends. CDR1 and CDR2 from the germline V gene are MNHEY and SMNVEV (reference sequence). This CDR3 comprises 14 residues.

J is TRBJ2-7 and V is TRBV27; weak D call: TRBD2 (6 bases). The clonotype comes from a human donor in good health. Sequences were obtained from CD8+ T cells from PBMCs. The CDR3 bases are TGTGCCAGCAGTTTATCGAATAACCGGGGGGAGCAGTACTTC. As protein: CASSLSNNRGEQYF.